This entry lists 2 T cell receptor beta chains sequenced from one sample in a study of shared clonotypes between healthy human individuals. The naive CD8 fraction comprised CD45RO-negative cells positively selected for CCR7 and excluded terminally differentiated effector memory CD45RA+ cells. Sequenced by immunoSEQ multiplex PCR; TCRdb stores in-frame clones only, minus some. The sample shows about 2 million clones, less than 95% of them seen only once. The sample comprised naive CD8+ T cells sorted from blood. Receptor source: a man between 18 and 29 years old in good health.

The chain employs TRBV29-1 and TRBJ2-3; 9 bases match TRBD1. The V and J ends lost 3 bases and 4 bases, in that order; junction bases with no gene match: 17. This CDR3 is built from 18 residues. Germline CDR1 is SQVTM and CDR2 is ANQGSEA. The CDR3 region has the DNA TGCAGCGTTGATGGGGCGACAGGGGGGGAAACTAGGGCAGATACGCAGTATTTT. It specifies CSVDGATGGETRADTQYF.

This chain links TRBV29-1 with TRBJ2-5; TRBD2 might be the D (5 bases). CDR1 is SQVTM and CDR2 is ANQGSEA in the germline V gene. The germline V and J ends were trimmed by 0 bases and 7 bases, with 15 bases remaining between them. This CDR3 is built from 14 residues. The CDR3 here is CSVEDIGLEGTQYF. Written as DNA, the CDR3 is TGCAGCGTTGAAGATATTGGGCTAGAGGGGACCCAGTACTTC.